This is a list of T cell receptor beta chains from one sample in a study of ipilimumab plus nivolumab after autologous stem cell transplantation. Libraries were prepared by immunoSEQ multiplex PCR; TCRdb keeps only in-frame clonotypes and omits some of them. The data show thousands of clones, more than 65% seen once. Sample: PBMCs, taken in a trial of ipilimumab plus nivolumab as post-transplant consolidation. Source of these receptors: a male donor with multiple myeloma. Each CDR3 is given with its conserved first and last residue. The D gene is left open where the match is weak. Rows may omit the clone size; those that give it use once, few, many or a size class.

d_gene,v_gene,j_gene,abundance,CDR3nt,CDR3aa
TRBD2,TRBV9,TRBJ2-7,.,TGTGCCAGCAGCGTAGCCTCCCTCGGGACTAGCGACGAGCAGTACTTC,CASSVASLGTSDEQYF
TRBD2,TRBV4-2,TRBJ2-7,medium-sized,TGTGCCAGCAGTCCCCCCGCGGGAGTAGGCTACGAGCAGTACTTC,CASSPPAGVGYEQYF
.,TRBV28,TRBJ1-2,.,TGTGCCAGCACACAGGCCACAGGTTGGGGCTACACCTTC,CASTQATGWGYTF
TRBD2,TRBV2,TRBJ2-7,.,TGTGCCAGCTCCCGTGGGGGTGGGAGGGCCGGGGAGCAGTACTTC,CASSRGGGRAGEQYF
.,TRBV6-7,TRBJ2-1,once,TGTGCCAGCAGTTACCCATCCCCCACCAGAGAAGGAGGAACCCAAGGAGCCACTGAGCAGTTCTTC,CASSYPSPTREGGTQGATEQFF
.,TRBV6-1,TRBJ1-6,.,TGTGCCAGCAGAGGCAATTCACCCCTCCACTTT,CASRGNSPLHF
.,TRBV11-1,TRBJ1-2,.,TGTGCCAGCAGCTTAGGGACGACCTTCTATGGCTACACCTTC,CASSLGTTFYGYTF
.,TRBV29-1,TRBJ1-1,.,TGCAGCGTTGAAGGCAGGGGCACTGAAGCTTTCTTT,CSVEGRGTEAFF
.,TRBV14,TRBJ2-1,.,TGTGCCAGCAGCCAAAAGTGGCCGCACTATGCGGGGTACAATGAGCAGTTCTTC,CASSQKWPHYAGYNEQFF
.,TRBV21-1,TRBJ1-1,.,TGTGCCAGCAGCAAAGAGGCGACAGCGAACACTGAAGCTTTCTTT,CASSKEATANTEAFF
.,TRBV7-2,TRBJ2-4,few,TGTGCCAGCAGCCGTACCCTAACAGGGACGAAAAACATTCAGTACTTC,CASSRTLTGTKNIQYF
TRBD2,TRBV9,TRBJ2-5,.,TGTGCCAGCAGCTCCCGTCAGCGAGCGGGGGGCCGGGAGACCCAGTACTTC,CASSSRQRAGGRETQYF
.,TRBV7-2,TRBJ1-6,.,TGTGCCAGCAGCTTAGAGGCAGCCAGCTCCTATAATTCACCCCTCCACTTT,CASSLEAASSYNSPLHF
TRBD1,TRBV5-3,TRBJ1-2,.,TGTGCCAGAAGCGAACTGACAGGGGTGGTCTATGGCTACACCTTC,CARSELTGVVYGYTF
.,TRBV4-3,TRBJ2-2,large,TGCGCCAGCAGCCAAGATCGGGCAGGAACAACCGGGGAGCTGTTTTTT,CASSQDRAGTTGELFF
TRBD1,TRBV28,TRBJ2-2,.,TGTGCCAGCAGCAGCACAGGGGGCCGGACCGGGGAGCTGTTTTTT,CASSSTGGRTGELFF
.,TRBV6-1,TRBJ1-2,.,TGTGCCAGCACATTGGAGGCTATCTATGGCTACACCTTC,CASTLEAIYGYTF